What follows describes a single T cell receptor beta chain. The antigen is unknown. This record belongs to a study of cytomegalovirus exposure and HLA in healthy donors. Findings of the study overall: In an earlier analysis, productive rearrangement rates for most beta V segments clustered near 87% or 30%. As was reported, the HLA-A and HLA-B alleles of most subjects were accurately predicted from TCR beta sequences. Serostatus for CMV was the only available immune exposure information.

Primers included in the PCR were 60 Vbeta and 13 Jbeta primers. The repertoire was sequenced with immunoSEQ multiplex PCR; TCRdb's copy has only in-frame clones and lacks some. The sample yields more than 150,000 clones, roughly 84% seen once. CDR3 length: 14 residues. Looked up from germline, CDR1 is SGDLS and CDR2 is YYNGEE. Trimming removed 2 bases from V and 1 base from J, with 10 bases in between. Sample: PBMCs. The receptor comes from a girl under three years old in good health and CMV-seronegative. The rearrangement uses TRBV9 and TRBJ2-7; tentatively, D is TRBD1 (5 bases). In nucleotides, the CDR3 is TGTGCCAGCAGCGTCGCCGACAGATCCTACGAGCAGTACTTC. As protein: CASSVADRSYEQYF.